Below are 27 T cell receptor beta chains sequenced from a single sample in a study of technical replicates of blood from four donors. Generated by immunoSEQ multiplex PCR, the TCRdb table keeps only in-frame clones and is missing some. The sample lists 85,000 to 100,000 clones; almost 96% were seen once. Sequenced material: T cells isolated from PBMCs. These receptors came from a human donor in good health.

J is TRBJ1-1 and V is TRBV6-5; TRBD1 matches at 10 bases. The V segment lost 6 bases and the J segment 1 base; nucleotides outside the gene matches: 5. The V gene's germline CDR1 is MNHEY and CDR2 SVGAGI. CDR3 size: 15 residues. The CDR3 DNA reads TGTGCCAGCAGCGATAGGACAGGGGGGAACACTGAAGCTTTCTTT. The encoded protein is CASSDRTGGNTEAFF.

A remark on this clone: An end of the junction differs from the germline gene, which may be a read error. The chain links TRBV7-7 to TRBJ1-2; 10 nucleotides match TRBD1. Germline CDR1 SSHAT, CDR2 FNYEAQ (reference sequence). CDR3 length equals 15 residues. The CDR3 spells CASSLDRGRNYGYTF. The CDR3 nucleotides read TGTGCTAGCAGCCTCGACAGGGGGCGTAACTATGGCTACACCTTC.

The V gene is TRBV4-1, the J gene TRBJ2-7, with D possibly being TRBD1 (6 bases). Per germline, CDR1 MGHRA and CDR2 YSYEKL. The CDR3 runs to 16 residues. The germline V and J ends were trimmed by 3 bases and 0 bases, with 15 bases remaining between them. In DNA, the CDR3 is TGCGCCAGCAGCCACGCCCCGGACAGCGGCTCCTACGAGCAGTACTTC. It codes for CASSHAPDSGSYEQYF.

V gene TRBV6-1 combines with J gene TRBJ1-4, with D maybe TRBD1 (5 bases). Germline lookup yields CDR1 MNHNS and CDR2 SASEGT. V lost 1 base and J 8 bases, leaving 14 bases between the germline ends. The CDR3 loop spans 15 amino acids. CDR3 region: CASSEDRLVQEKLFF. DNA for the CDR3: TGTGCCAGCAGTGAAGACAGGTTGGTTCAGGAAAAACTGTTTTTT.

The chain combines TRBV2 with TRBJ1-3, with 8 bases lining up with TRBD1. With V trimmed by 10 bases and J by 0 bases, 5 bases remained unmatched. CDR1 and CDR2 from the germline V gene are SNHLY and FYNNEI. The CDR3 length is 14 residues. CDR3 nucleotides: TGTGCCACCCTAGGACAGGGCTCTGGAAACACCATATATTTT. Its translation: CATLGQGSGNTIYF.

This rearrangement joins TRBV28 to TRBJ1-1, with no clear D. CDR3 length: 11 amino acids. CDR1 is MDHEN and CDR2 is SYDVKM in the germline V gene. Between the trimmed V and J ends, which lost 9 bases and 7 bases, there was a span of 12 bases. CDR3 DNA: TGTGCCAGTCGGCGAGGGAATGAAGCTTTCTTT. Protein sequence: CASRRGNEAFF.

This chain joins TRBV29-1 and TRBJ2-5; 9 bases line up with TRBD1. The junction had 26 bases not matched to a gene; V was cut back by 7 bases and J by 8 bases. Germline assignment: CDR1 SQVTM and CDR2 ANQGSEA. The length of the CDR3 is 18 residues. The CDR3 protein is CSDLSGQGFSHQLPTQYF. The CDR3 coding sequence is TGCAGCGATCTATCGGGACAGGGTTTTTCTCACCAACTACCCACCCAGTACTTC.

The chain has TRBV5-4 and TRBJ2-3; 11 nucleotides align to TRBD2. CDR3 length: 19 residues. V lost 0 bases and J lost 0; bases outside the gene matches: 9. The germline V gene has CDR1 SGHNT and CDR2 YYREEE (reference sequence). The DNA for the CDR3 is TGTGCCAGCAGCTTGGCCCAACTAGCGGGAGAGGGAAGCACAGATACGCAGTATTTT. As protein: CASSLAQLAGEGSTDTQYF.

V and J are TRBV7-6 and TRBJ1-3; D ambiguous. This CDR3 has 14 amino acids. Trimming pared 5 bases from V and 0 bases from J, leaving 8 bases between. The germline V gene encodes CDR1 SGHVS and CDR2 FNYEAQ. CDR3 bases: TGTGCCAGCAGCCCGCAGGTCTCTGGAAACACCATATATTTT. Protein: CASSPQVSGNTIYF.

The J gene is TRBJ1-4, the V gene TRBV28; D is unresolved. Looked up from germline, CDR1 is MDHEN and CDR2 is SYDVKM. The CDR3 totals 16 residues. V lost 4 bases and J 0 bases, leaving 12 bases between the germline ends. CDR3 DNA sequence: TGTGCCAGCAGTTCCGACTGGGTTGCAACTAATGAAAAACTGTTTTTT. Amino acid sequence: CASSSDWVATNEKLFF.

The J gene is TRBJ1-4, the V gene TRBV28; D might be TRBD1 (6 bases). In germline, CDR1 is MDHEN, CDR2 SYDVKM. V was pared by 5 bases and J by 6 bases, with 16 bases between. The CDR3 contains 15 residues. CDR3 nucleotide sequence: TGTGCCAGCAGTACCCCTGACAGGCCCCATGAAAAACTGTTTTTT. This translates into CASSTPDRPHEKLFF. Using reference TRBV28 and TRBJ1-4 for the parts outside the CDR3, the full variable domain is DVKVTQSSRYLVKRTGEKVFLECVQDMDHENMFWYRQDPGLGLRLIYFSYDVKMKEKGDIPEGYSVSREKKERFSLILESASTNQTSMYLCASSTPDRPHEKLFFGSGTQLSVL.

This clone was found once. V usage is TRBV15 and J usage is TRBJ1-4; D is uncertain. This CDR3 has 18 amino acids. V gave up 0 bases and J gave up 7 bases, with 21 bases separating them. Germline lookup yields CDR1 LNHNV and CDR2 YYDKDF (reference sequence). As DNA, the CDR3 is TGTGCCACCAGCAGAGATCCGGAGGTAGAACGCCTCAGTGAAAAACTGTTTTTT. Its translation: CATSRDPEVERLSEKLFF.

The chain recombines TRBV10-2 with TRBJ2-7; D possibly corresponds to TRBD2 (6 bases). V lost 3 bases to trimming and J lost 2 bases, with 8 bases between them. Germline V gene data show CDR1 as WSHSY and CDR2 as SAAADI. The CDR3 contains 13 residues. The CDR3 nucleotides are TGCGCCAGCAGTGACCAGCGGGCCTACGAGCAGTACTTC. It translates to CASSDQRAYEQYF.

V gene TRBV29-1 combines with J gene TRBJ2-6, with 10 bases aligning to TRBD1. CDR1 and CDR2 (germline): SQVTM, ANQGSEA. V was clipped by 0 bases and J by 1 base; unmatched bases: 12. This CDR3 has 20 residues. The DNA for the CDR3 is TGCAGCGTTGAAGATAGGGATTGGGACAGGGGATATTCTGGGGCCAACGTCCTGACTTTC. Its translation: CSVEDRDWDRGYSGANVLTF. The variable domain in full, completed from reference TRBV29-1 and TRBJ2-6, reads SAVISQKPSRDICQRGTSLTIQCQVDSQVTMMFWYRQQPGQSLTLIATANQGSEATYESGFVIDKFPISRPNLTFSTLTVSNMSPEDSSIYLCSVEDRDWDRGYSGANVLTFGAGSRLTVL.

V is TRBV7-8 and J is TRBJ2-7; tentative D call: TRBD2 (5 bases). Germline-derived CDR1 and CDR2 are SGHVS and FQNEAQ. V dropped 5 bases and J dropped 0 bases, with 17 bases sitting between them. The CDR3 loop spans 16 amino acids. CDR3 in DNA: TGTGCCAGCAGCCCAGAAGGAGCGGTGTACTCCTACGAGCAGTACTTC. Its translation is CASSPEGAVYSYEQYF.

CDR3 DNA sequence: TGTGCCAGCTCACCTCCGGGAAGAGAGACCCAGTACTTC. Protein sequence: CASSPPGRETQYF. The V and J genes are TRBV18 and TRBJ2-5; D is possibly TRBD2 (5 bases). Trimming left V 3 bases short and J 4 bases short, with 9 bases between. Germline values: CDR1 KGHSH, CDR2 LQKENI. The CDR3 is 13 residues long.

The gene calls are TRBV29-1 and TRBJ2-7; possible D gene TRBD1, 6 bases. CDR1 is SQVTM, CDR2 ANQGSEA, per germline. CDR3 length equals 13 residues. V was pared by 6 bases and J by 3 bases, with 15 bases between. The DNA for the CDR3 is TGCAGCGTAGCAAAAGGACAGAACTACGAGCAGTACTTC. Protein product: CSVAKGQNYEQYF.

The V gene is TRBV6-5, the J gene TRBJ2-2; tentatively, D is TRBD2 (5 bases). Trimming took off 8 bases at V and 3 bases at J, with 10 bases between the two ends. This CDR3 region has 13 residues. Germline CDR1 reads MNHEY; CDR2 reads SVGAGI. In DNA, the CDR3 is TGTGCCAGCGGGAGAAGGGACACCGGGGAGCTGTTTTTT. Its translation is CASGRRDTGELFF.

V and J are TRBV6-6 and TRBJ2-1; 9 bases fit TRBD1. CDR3 length: 15 amino acids. CDR1 MNHNY and CDR2 SVGAGI come from the germline V gene (reference sequence). Losses at the gene ends were 4 bases for V and 4 bases for J; bases not matched to a gene: 5. The CDR3 DNA is TGTGCCAGCAGTTTACAGGGGGCGGGTTACAATGAGCAGTTCTTC. Translated, it gives CASSLQGAGYNEQFF.

V and J are TRBV11-2 and TRBJ2-2; 11 bases align to TRBD1. The CDR3 has 17 amino acids. V was clipped by 4 bases and J by 3 bases; unmatched bases: 7. Germline V CDR1 and CDR2: SGHAT, FQNNGV. CDR3 residues: CASSSSWTGGDTGELFF. The CDR3, as DNA: TGTGCCAGCAGCTCCTCCTGGACAGGGGGCGACACCGGGGAGCTGTTTTTT.

This rearrangement joins TRBV5-1 to TRBJ2-6; 8 bases map to TRBD1. J gave up 0 bases and V 5 bases, and 10 bases lay outside the gene matches. CDR3 length equals 18 residues. The germline V gene encodes CDR1 SGHRS and CDR2 YFSETQ. The CDR3 sequence: CASRYLTGVGSGANVLTF. The CDR3 nucleotides read TGCGCCAGCAGGTACTTGACAGGGGTTGGCTCTGGGGCCAACGTCCTGACTTTC.

The rearrangement links TRBV30 to TRBJ1-1, with 7 bases matching TRBD1. The ends lost 4 bases at V and 4 bases at J; junction bases unmatched: 9. Per the germline V gene, CDR1 is GTSNPN and CDR2 is SVGIG (reference sequence). This CDR3 has 14 residues. The CDR3 nucleotides read TGTGCCTGGACCCTCCCTGACAGGGCCACTGAAGCTTTCTTT. Residues: CAWTLPDRATEAFF. Looking up the rest from reference TRBV30 and TRBJ1-1 gives the full variable domain: SQTIHQWPATLVQPVGSPLSLECTVEGTSNPNLYWYRQAAGRGLQLLFYSVGIGQISSEVPQNLSASRPQDRQFILSSKKLLLSDSGFYLCAWTLPDRATEAFFGQGTRLTVV.

The CDR3: CASSFGGTGMNEQFF. DNA of the CDR3: TGTGCCAGCAGTTTCGGGGGGACAGGGATGAATGAGCAGTTCTTC. The chain uses TRBV27 and TRBJ2-1, with 9 nucleotides matching TRBD1. The CDR3 runs to 15 residues. CDR1 is MNHEY, CDR2 SMNVEV, per germline (reference sequence). V dropped 3 bases and J dropped 7; count of bases not matched to a gene: 7.

The genes are TRBV11-1 and TRBJ2-1; perhaps TRBD1 as D (7 bases). The CDR3 sequence is 16 residues long. Germline V lookup: CDR1 SGHAT, CDR2 FQDESV (reference sequence). The V end lost 2 bases, the J end lost 4 bases, and 15 bases lay between the germline ends. The CDR3 here is CASSLSSGGRYNEQFF. For the CDR3, the DNA is TGTGCCAGCAGCTTATCCTCAGGGGGGCGGTACAATGAGCAGTTCTTC.

The table lists this clone with a count of one. CDR3 in DNA: TGCGCCAGCGGAGCGGACACGGGGGTTTCTGAAGCTTTCTTT. This gives the protein CASGADTGVSEAFF. This chain connects TRBV5-1 to TRBJ1-1; D is possibly TRBD1 (5 bases). V dropped 7 bases and J dropped 6 bases, with 19 bases sitting between them. Germline CDR1 reads SGHRS; CDR2 reads YFSETQ. This CDR3 region has 14 residues.

The chain combines TRBV6-5 with TRBJ2-5, with TRBD2 identical over 8 bases. The V segment lost 6 bases and the J segment 4 bases; nucleotides outside the gene matches: 10. CDR1 and CDR2 (germline): MNHEY, SVGAGI. The CDR3 length is 15 residues. CDR3 region: CASSGTRDGRETQYF. CDR3 nucleotide sequence: TGTGCCAGCAGCGGGACTAGAGATGGTAGAGAGACCCAGTACTTC.

V is TRBV2 and J is TRBJ2-5; possible D gene TRBD1, 6 bases. Germline V gives CDR1 SNHLY, CDR2 FYNNEI. The CDR3 runs 14 residues. Trimming took 6 bases from V and 2 from J, leaving 13 bases between them. CDR3 in amino acids: CASRVRGGQETQYF. The CDR3 DNA sequence: TGTGCCAGCAGAGTCAGGGGTGGGCAAGAGACCCAGTACTTC.